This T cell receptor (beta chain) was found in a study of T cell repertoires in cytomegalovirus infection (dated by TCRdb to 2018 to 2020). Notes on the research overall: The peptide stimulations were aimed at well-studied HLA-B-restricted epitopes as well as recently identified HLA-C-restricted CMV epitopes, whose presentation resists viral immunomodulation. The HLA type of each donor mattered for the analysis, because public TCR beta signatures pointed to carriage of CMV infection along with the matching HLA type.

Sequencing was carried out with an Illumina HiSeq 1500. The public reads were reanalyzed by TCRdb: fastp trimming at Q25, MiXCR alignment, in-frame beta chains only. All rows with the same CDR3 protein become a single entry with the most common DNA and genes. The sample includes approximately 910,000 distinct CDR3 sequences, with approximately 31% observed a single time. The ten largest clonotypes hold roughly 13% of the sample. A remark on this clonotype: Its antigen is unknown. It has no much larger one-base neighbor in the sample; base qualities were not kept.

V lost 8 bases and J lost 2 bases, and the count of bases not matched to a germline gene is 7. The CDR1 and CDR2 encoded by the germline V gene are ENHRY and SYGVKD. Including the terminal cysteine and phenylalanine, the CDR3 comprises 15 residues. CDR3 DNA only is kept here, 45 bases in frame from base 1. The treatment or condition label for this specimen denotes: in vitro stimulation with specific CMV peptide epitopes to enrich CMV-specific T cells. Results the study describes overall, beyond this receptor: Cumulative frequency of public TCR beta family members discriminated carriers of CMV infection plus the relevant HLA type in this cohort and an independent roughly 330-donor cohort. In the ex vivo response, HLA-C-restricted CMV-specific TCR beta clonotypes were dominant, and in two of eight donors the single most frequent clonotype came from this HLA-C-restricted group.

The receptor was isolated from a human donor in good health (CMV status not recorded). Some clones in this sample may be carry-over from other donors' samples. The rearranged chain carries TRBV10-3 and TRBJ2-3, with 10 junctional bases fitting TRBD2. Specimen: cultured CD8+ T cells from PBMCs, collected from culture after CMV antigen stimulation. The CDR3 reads CAIGPSGGATDTQYF. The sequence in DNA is TGTGCCATCGGTCCTAGCGGGGGAGCCACAGATACGCAGTATTTT.